A selection of T cell receptor beta chains follows, all from one sample in a study of T-cell reconstitution after alpha-beta-depleted transplantation in children. TCRdb itself ran the PCR reads through MiXCR, one entry per CDR3 protein. Found here are roughly 500,000 distinct CDR3 sequences, about 10% of them singletons; the top ten hold approximately 2%. The sequenced sample was PBMCs, obtained before TCRalphabeta/CD19-depleted stem cell transplant. These receptors all stem from a child between 2 and 9 years old with inherited bone marrow failure, due to receive a stem cell transplant. CDR3s include the opening cysteine and the closing phenylalanine or tryptophan. The D gene is left open where the match is weak.

>TRBV5-1|TRBJ2-2|TRBD2
CASSMASGLRNTGELFF
>TRBV27|TRBJ2-3|-
CASSFILGDTQYF
>TRBV7-8|TRBJ2-5|-
CASSFVRFIGQGETQYF
>TRBV7-6|TRBJ2-3|TRBD2
CASSSVTSGTDTQYF
>TRBV19|TRBJ2-2|-
CASSLGVNPGELFF
>TRBV10-3|TRBJ1-3|-
CAISYYQGSGNTIYF
>TRBV12-3/TRBV12-4|TRBJ2-7|TRBD1
CASSGTGGNEQYF
>TRBV24-1|TRBJ2-1|TRBD2
CATSGPGGREGFNEQFF
>TRBV10-3|TRBJ2-1|TRBD2
CAIGESGLAPRNEQFF
>TRBV9|TRBJ1-5|-
CASSPSGGGSNQPQHF
>TRBV5-1|TRBJ2-3|TRBD2
CASSRPGLAGTDTQYF